This T cell receptor (beta chain) stems from a study of tumor and adjacent non-tumor tissue in lung cancer. Study-wide context: Patients comprised 12 adenocarcinoma, 2 squamous cell carcinoma and 1 small cell lung cancer.

Germline trimming cut 3 bases from V and 7 bases from J; bases unmatched to any gene: 14. This CDR3 is 17 amino acids long. The germline V gene has CDR1 DFQATT and CDR2 SNEGSKA (reference sequence). Concerning this clonotype itself: Its antigen is unidentified.

A modified ARM-PCR protocol with three rounds of nested PCR amplified TCRbeta. TCRdb re-derived calls from the multiplex PCR reads in MiXCR, one entry per CDR3 protein. The sample contains about 200,000 distinct CDR3 sequences, 71% of which appear only once. Study observations and caveats: Significantly higher TCR diversity was found in tumor than normal lung.

RNA was extracted from bulk tissue without any cell sorting. Between August and November 2014, newly diagnosed, chemotherapy-naive lung cancer patients underwent thoracic surgery in China. What was sequenced was lung tumor tissue. This clonotype was obtained from a man aged 55 to 69 with non-small cell lung cancer. This sequence joins TRBV20-1 and TRBJ1-5, with 11 bases lining up with TRBD1. The CDR3 DNA is TGCAGTGCTAGTCCGGGACAGGGGGTCGTCGGGGGCCAGCCCCAGCATTTT. Translation: CSASPGQGVVGGQPQHF.